This T cell receptor (beta chain) appears in the sequencing data of a study of T cells in Graves' hyperthyroidism and ophthalmopathy. The study's findings and limits: A model of 13 V-J pairs discriminated ophthalmopathy from stable hyperthyroidism. Most clonotypes that expanded in the thyroid above 0.001 also showed up in blood.

Amplification of TCR beta CDR3 regions was performed using RNA transcripts as template. The HTBI primer set drove a first-round RT-PCR of the TCR CDR3. TCRdb independently ran MiXCR on the multiplex PCR reads; one entry per CDR3 protein. The sample contains more than 300,000 distinct CDR3 sequences, 17% of which appear only once. Concerning this clonotype itself: Antigen unknown. The junction does not match germline at one end; this may be a read error.

The germline V gene has CDR1 KGHSH and CDR2 LQKENI. This CDR3 is built from 13 residues. Uncontrolled infection, other autoimmune disease, pregnancy and lactation each barred patients from inclusion. Blood was drawn at first hyperthyroidism diagnosis, before any ophthalmopathy symptoms. Specimen: blood. The chain couples TRBV18 to TRBJ2-2; the D is unclear. This TCR was recovered from a woman in her twenties or thirties with Graves' hyperthyroidism that later progressed to Graves' ophthalmopathy. The CDR3 protein is CTSSPNAPGELFF. The CDR3 DNA is TGCACCAGCTCACCAAACGCCCCCGGGGAGCTGTTTTTT.